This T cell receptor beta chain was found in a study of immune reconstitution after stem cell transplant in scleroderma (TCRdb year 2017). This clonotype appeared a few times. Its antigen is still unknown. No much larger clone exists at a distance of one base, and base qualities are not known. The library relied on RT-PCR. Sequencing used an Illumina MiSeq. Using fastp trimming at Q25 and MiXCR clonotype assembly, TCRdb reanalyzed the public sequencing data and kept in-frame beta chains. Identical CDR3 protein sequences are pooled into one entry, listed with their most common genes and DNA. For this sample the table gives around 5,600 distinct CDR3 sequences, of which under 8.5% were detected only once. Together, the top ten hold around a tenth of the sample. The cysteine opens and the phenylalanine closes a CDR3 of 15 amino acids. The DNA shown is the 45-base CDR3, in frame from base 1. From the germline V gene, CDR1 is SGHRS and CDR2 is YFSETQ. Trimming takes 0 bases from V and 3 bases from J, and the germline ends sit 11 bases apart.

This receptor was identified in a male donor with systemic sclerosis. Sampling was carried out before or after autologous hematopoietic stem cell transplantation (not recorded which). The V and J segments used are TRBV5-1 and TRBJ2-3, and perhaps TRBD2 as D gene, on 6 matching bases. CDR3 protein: CASSLASGVTDTQYF. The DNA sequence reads TGCGCCAGCAGCTTGGCTTCGGGAGTAACAGATACGCAGTATTTT.